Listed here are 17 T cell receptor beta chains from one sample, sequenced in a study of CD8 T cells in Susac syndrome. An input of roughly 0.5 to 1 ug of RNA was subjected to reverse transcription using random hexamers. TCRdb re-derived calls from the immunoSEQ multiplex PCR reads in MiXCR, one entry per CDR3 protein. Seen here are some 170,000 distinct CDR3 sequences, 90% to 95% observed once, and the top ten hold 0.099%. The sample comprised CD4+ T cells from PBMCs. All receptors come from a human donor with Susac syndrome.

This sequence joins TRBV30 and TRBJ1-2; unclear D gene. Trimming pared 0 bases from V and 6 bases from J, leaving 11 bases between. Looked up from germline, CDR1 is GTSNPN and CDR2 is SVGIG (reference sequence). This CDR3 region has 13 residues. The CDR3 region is CAWSVLLKDGYTF. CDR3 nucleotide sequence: TGTGCCTGGAGTGTCCTACTAAAAGATGGCTACACCTTC. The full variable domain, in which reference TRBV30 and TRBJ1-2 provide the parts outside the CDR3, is SQTIHQWPATLVQPVGSPLSLECTVEGTSNPNLYWYRQAAGRGLQLLFYSVGIGQISSEVPQNLSASRPQDRQFILSSKKLLLSDSGFYLCAWSVLLKDGYTFGSGTRLTVV.

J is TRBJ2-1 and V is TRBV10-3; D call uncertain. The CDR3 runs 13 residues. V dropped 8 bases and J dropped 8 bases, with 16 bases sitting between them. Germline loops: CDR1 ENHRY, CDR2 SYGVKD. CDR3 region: CAIGPGPRDEQFF. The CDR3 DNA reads TGTGCCATCGGCCCCGGTCCGCGCGATGAGCAGTTCTTC.

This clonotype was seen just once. The CDR3 spells CASSPVGFSGSVDTQYF. CDR3 in DNA: TGTGCCAGCAGCCCCGTAGGATTTAGCGGGAGTGTAGATACGCAGTATTTT. This chain joins TRBV6-1 and TRBJ2-3, with 9 bases matching TRBD2. The CDR3 covers 17 residues. CDR1 and CDR2 (germline): MNHNS, SASEGT. Trimming took 6 bases from V and 5 from J; bases not matched to a gene: 15.

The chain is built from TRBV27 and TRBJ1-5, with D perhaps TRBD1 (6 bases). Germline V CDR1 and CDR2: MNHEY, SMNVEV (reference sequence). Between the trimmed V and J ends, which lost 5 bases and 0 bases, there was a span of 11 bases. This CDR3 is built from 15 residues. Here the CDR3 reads CASSRLTGSNQPQHF. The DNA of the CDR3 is TGTGCCAGCAGTAGATTGACAGGTAGCAATCAGCCCCAGCATTTT.

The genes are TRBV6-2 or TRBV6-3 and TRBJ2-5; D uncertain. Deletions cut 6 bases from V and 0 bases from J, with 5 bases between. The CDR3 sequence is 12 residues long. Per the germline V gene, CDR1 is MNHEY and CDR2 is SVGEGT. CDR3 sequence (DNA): TGTGCCAGCAGCTTGTACCAAGAGACCCAGTACTTC. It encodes CASSLYQETQYF.

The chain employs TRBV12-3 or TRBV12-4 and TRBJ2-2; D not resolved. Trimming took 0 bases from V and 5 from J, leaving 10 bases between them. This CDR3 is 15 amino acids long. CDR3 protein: CASSLAGVSTGELFF. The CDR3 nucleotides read TGTGCCAGCAGTTTAGCGGGTGTTAGTACCGGGGAGCTGTTTTTT.

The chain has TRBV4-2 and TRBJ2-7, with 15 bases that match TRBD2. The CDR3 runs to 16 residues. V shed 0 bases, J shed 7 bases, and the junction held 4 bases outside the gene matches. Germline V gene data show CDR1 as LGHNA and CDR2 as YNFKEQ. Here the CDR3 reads CASSQEGTSGRHEQYF. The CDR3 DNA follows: TGTGCCAGCAGCCAAGAGGGGACTAGCGGGAGGCATGAGCAGTACTTC.

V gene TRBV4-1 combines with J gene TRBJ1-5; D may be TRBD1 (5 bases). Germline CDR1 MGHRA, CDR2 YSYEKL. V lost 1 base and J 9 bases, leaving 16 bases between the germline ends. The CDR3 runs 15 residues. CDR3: CASSQVGLPSSPQHF. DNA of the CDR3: TGCGCCAGCAGCCAAGTGGGGCTGCCCAGTTCGCCCCAGCATTTT.

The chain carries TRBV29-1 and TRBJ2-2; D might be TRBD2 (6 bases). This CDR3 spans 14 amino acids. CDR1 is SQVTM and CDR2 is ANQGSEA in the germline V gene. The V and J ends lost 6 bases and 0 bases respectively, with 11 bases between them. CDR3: CSVRLASNTGELFF. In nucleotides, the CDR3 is TGCAGCGTCCGGCTAGCGTCGAACACCGGGGAGCTGTTTTTT.

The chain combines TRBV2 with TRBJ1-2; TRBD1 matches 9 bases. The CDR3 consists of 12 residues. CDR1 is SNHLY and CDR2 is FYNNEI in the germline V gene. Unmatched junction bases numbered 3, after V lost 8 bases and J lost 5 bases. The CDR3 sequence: CASWGQGYGYTF. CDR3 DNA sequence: TGTGCCAGCTGGGGACAGGGTTATGGCTACACCTTC.

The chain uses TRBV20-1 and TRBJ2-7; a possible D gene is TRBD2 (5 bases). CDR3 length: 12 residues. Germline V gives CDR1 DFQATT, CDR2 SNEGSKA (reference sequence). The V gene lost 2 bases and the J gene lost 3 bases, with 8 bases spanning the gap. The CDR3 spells CSARPSIYEQYF. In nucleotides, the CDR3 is TGCAGTGCTAGACCTAGCATCTACGAGCAGTACTTC.

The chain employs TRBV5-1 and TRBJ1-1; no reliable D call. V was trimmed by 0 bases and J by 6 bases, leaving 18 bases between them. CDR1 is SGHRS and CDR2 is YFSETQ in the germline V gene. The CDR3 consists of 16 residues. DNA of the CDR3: TGCGCCAGCAGCTTGGGAGGTAACATCGCCAATTCTGAAGCTTTCTTT. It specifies CASSLGGNIANSEAFF.

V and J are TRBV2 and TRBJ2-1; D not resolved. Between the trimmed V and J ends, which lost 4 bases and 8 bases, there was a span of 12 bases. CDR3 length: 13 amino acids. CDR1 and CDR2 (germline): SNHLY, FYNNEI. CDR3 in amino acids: CASSGAGWDEQFF. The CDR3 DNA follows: TGTGCCAGCAGTGGTGCAGGTTGGGATGAGCAGTTCTTC.

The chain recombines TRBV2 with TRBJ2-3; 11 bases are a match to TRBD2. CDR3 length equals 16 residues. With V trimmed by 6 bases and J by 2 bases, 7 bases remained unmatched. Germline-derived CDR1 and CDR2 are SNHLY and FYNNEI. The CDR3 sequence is CASRTGTSGFTDTQYF. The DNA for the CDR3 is TGTGCCAGCAGGACCGGGACTAGCGGCTTCACAGATACGCAGTATTTT.

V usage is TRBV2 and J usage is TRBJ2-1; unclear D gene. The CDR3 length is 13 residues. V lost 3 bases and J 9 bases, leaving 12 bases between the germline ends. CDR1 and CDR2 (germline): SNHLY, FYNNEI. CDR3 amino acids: CASSDLERREQFF. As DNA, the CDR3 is TGTGCCAGCAGTGACTTGGAGCGACGTGAGCAGTTCTTC.

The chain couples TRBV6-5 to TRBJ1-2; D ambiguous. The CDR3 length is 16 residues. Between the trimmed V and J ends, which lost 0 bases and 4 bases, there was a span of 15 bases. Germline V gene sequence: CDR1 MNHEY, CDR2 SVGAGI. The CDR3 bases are TGTGCCAGCAGTTACTCGTCGCCGGGAGGAGTCTATGGCTACACCTTC. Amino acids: CASSYSSPGGVYGYTF.

The CDR3 bases are TGTGCCAGCAGCCGGGACGGGAGCACAGATACGCAGTATTTT. Protein: CASSRDGSTDTQYF. The rearrangement joins TRBV2 to TRBJ2-3; D is perhaps TRBD1 or TRBD2 (5 bases each). The germline V gene has CDR1 SNHLY and CDR2 FYNNEI. Trimming took off 6 bases at V and 0 bases at J, with 10 bases between the two ends. This CDR3 region has 14 residues.